This T cell receptor (beta chain) emerged from a study of cytomegalovirus exposure and HLA in healthy donors. Turning to the study itself: The Caucasian-associated ancestry cluster contained approximately 81% of the approximately 400 genotyped donors. General observations from the study: Later examination showed HLA-associated TCR beta chains had greater clonal expansion than equally common others.

This CDR3 contains 14 residues. The J segment lost 2 bases and the V segment lost 6 bases, leaving 5 bases of the junction unmatched. Germline V lookup: CDR1 MNHNS, CDR2 SASEGT. Comment on this clone: Antigen specificity is unknown. The same CDR3 also results from other DNA sequences found in this sample.

Primers for the PCR totalled 60 Vbeta and 13 Jbeta. The protocol was immunoSEQ multiplex PCR, while the TCRdb copy is restricted to in-frame clones and leaves out a portion. The table lists roughly 120,000 clones. The chain joins TRBV6-1 to TRBJ1-2, with TRBD1 identical over 8 bases. This TCR was sampled from a man aged 30 to 39 in good health and CMV-seronegative. The sample consisted of PBMCs. In DNA form, the CDR3 reads TGTGCCAGCAGAGGGCAGGGGGCAAACTATGGCTACACCTTC. Its translation: CASRGQGANYGYTF.